The entry below describes one T cell receptor beta chain. Antigen: not known. Germline V gene lookup returns CDR1 LGHNA and CDR2 YSLEER. The CDR3 spans 14 residues. Losses at the gene ends were 3 bases for V and 5 bases for J; bases not matched to a gene: 3. Libraries were prepared by immunoSEQ multiplex PCR; TCRdb keeps only in-frame clonotypes and omits some of them. The repertoire includes roughly 100,000 clones, 70% to 90% of them detected once, and roughly 13% sits in the top ten. These data are taken from a study of T cell responses to AZD1222 COVID-19 vaccine. Study findings and constraints: Reportedly, close to half of spike-specific TCRs are directed against unmutated variant regions. Regions 160-218 and 743-854 dominated among vaccine-associated CD4 TCRs spanning spike. White British ancestry dominated among donors, who included more females, and clonal diversity was possibly underestimated. A rise in Spike-specific TCR breadth and depth followed two AZD1222 doses.

V usage is TRBV4-3 and J usage is TRBJ2-2, with 7 bases fitting TRBD1. This clonotype was obtained from an adult in good health. Here the sequenced sample was peripheral blood, taken on day 0 of AZD1222 vaccination. CDR3 sequence reads: CASSQQTGTGELFF. CDR3 DNA: TGCGCCAGCAGCCAGCAGACAGGGACCGGGGAGCTGTTTTTT.